Listed below are T cell receptor beta chains from one sample, sequenced in a study of blood T cell repertoires in COVID-19. This table comes from immunoSEQ multiplex PCR, and its TCRdb copy is limited to in-frame clones, with some not included. The table records a few hundred thousand clones, 80% to 90% of them present only once. The sequenced sample consisted of PBMCs or T cells enriched from blood (not recorded which). All receptors derive from a man aged 25-45 years who had recovered from COVID-19. Each CDR3 is given with its conserved first and last residue. Each record gives: V gene, D gene, CDR3 length, J gene, clone size, CDR3 DNA, CDR3 protein. The D gene is left open where the match is weak. Size values are once, few and many counts, or a class for expanded clones, and some rows have none.

v_gene: TRBV28; d_gene: NA; len: 18; j_gene: TRBJ1-1; abundance: NA; CDR3nt: TGTGCCAGCAGTAGCCTCTTCCCCGACAGGACCCAGAACACTGAAGCTTTCTTT; CDR3aa: CASSSLFPDRTQNTEAFF
v_gene: TRBV7-9; d_gene: NA; len: 13; j_gene: TRBJ1-1; abundance: NA; CDR3nt: TGTGCCAGCAGCTTGGGCAGGGGAAGGGGTGCTTTCTTT; CDR3aa: CASSLGRGRGAFF
v_gene: TRBV25-1; d_gene: TRBD1; len: 15; j_gene: TRBJ1-5; abundance: NA; CDR3nt: TGTGCCAGCACGGACAGGGTAGGAAGCAATCAGCCCCAGCATTTT; CDR3aa: CASTDRVGSNQPQHF
v_gene: TRBV28; d_gene: TRBD2; len: 13; j_gene: TRBJ2-7; abundance: NA; CDR3nt: TGTGCCAGCAGTACGGGGGGGCACTACGAGCAGTACTTC; CDR3aa: CASSTGGHYEQYF
v_gene: TRBV29-1; d_gene: NA; len: 11; j_gene: TRBJ2-1; abundance: NA; CDR3nt: TGCAGCGTCGTTTCCTACAATGAGCAGTTCTTC; CDR3aa: CSVVSYNEQFF
v_gene: TRBV7-2; d_gene: NA; len: 14; j_gene: TRBJ2-1; abundance: NA; CDR3nt: TGTGCCAGCAGCTTAGGCGTGCGGGGTGGGGAGCAGTTCTTC; CDR3aa: CASSLGVRGGEQFF
v_gene: TRBV5-1; d_gene: NA; len: 19; j_gene: TRBJ2-6; abundance: NA; CDR3nt: TGCGCCAGCAGCTTGTTGGGTCAGGGATCAGTGGCGGGGGCCAACGTCCTGACTTTC; CDR3aa: CASSLLGQGSVAGANVLTF
v_gene: TRBV10-3; d_gene: TRBD1; len: 13; j_gene: TRBJ1-5; abundance: NA; CDR3nt: TGTGCCATCAGGCCAGGGGGCGGTCAGCCCCAGCATTTT; CDR3aa: CAIRPGGGQPQHF
v_gene: TRBV15; d_gene: NA; len: 17; j_gene: TRBJ1-4; abundance: NA; CDR3nt: TGTGCCACCAGCAGAGATAGAATCCAACGAGGGCAAGAAAAACTGTTTTTT; CDR3aa: CATSRDRIQRGQEKLFF
v_gene: TRBV12-3/TRBV12-4; d_gene: TRBD1; len: 13; j_gene: TRBJ1-2; abundance: NA; CDR3nt: TGTGCCAGCAGCCGGGACAGGGGCTATGGCTACACCTTC; CDR3aa: CASSRDRGYGYTF
v_gene: TRBV18; d_gene: TRBD1; len: 14; j_gene: TRBJ2-7; abundance: NA; CDR3nt: TGTGCCAGCTCATCAGGACAGGGAGGCTACGAGCAGTACTTC; CDR3aa: CASSSGQGGYEQYF
v_gene: TRBV28; d_gene: NA; len: 13; j_gene: TRBJ1-2; abundance: NA; CDR3nt: TGTGCCAGCAGCCAAGACATCCCCTATGGCTACACCTTC; CDR3aa: CASSQDIPYGYTF
v_gene: TRBV13; d_gene: TRBD2; len: 14; j_gene: TRBJ2-7; abundance: NA; CDR3nt: TGTGCCAGCAGCTCGGGACTAGTTCTGAACGAGCAGTACTTC; CDR3aa: CASSSGLVLNEQYF
v_gene: TRBV7-2; d_gene: TRBD2; len: 15; j_gene: TRBJ2-2; abundance: once; CDR3nt: TGTGCCAGCAGCTTGGCTAGCGGCTACACCGGGGAGCTGTTTTTT; CDR3aa: CASSLASGYTGELFF
v_gene: TRBV18; d_gene: TRBD1; len: 14; j_gene: TRBJ1-1; abundance: NA; CDR3nt: TGTGCCAGCTCAGCGACAGGGGAAGCCGGTGAAGCTTTCTTT; CDR3aa: CASSATGEAGEAFF
v_gene: TRBV28; d_gene: NA; len: 16; j_gene: TRBJ2-3; abundance: NA; CDR3nt: TGTGCCAGCAGTTTTTCGCAGGGGGGCCGCACAGATACGCAGTATTTT; CDR3aa: CASSFSQGGRTDTQYF
v_gene: TRBV13; d_gene: NA; len: 12; j_gene: TRBJ1-1; abundance: NA; CDR3nt: TGTGCCAGCAGCTTTTCGGGGACTGAAGCTTTCTTT; CDR3aa: CASSFSGTEAFF
v_gene: TRBV16; d_gene: TRBD2; len: 16; j_gene: TRBJ2-1; abundance: once; CDR3nt: TGTGCCAGCAGCCAATCGCGGGGGAAGGCTCGAAATGAGCAGTTCTTC; CDR3aa: CASSQSRGKARNEQFF
v_gene: TRBV2; d_gene: NA; len: 14; j_gene: TRBJ2-3; abundance: NA; CDR3nt: TGTGCCAGCAGCGGTCCGGGTGGAGCAGATACGCAGTATTTT; CDR3aa: CASSGPGGADTQYF
v_gene: TRBV4-1; d_gene: TRBD1; len: 17; j_gene: TRBJ2-7; abundance: NA; CDR3nt: TGCGCCAGCAGCCAAGATCCCCCAGGGACAGGCGTCGACGAGCAGTACTTC; CDR3aa: CASSQDPPGTGVDEQYF
v_gene: TRBV2; d_gene: NA; len: 13; j_gene: TRBJ2-4; abundance: NA; CDR3nt: TGTGCCAGCAGCCAAACTCTCGGGGGCATTCAGTACTTC; CDR3aa: CASSQTLGGIQYF
v_gene: TRBV7-9; d_gene: TRBD2; len: 15; j_gene: TRBJ2-5; abundance: NA; CDR3nt: TGTGCCAGCAGCCCCCGGACTAGCGGGTTAGAGACCCAGTACTTC; CDR3aa: CASSPRTSGLETQYF
v_gene: TRBV3-1/TRBV3-2; d_gene: NA; len: 14; j_gene: TRBJ1-1; abundance: once; CDR3nt: TGTGCCAGCAGCCAAGAGGGAGGGGCCCTTGAAGCTTTCTTT; CDR3aa: CASSQEGGALEAFF